The 24 T cell receptor beta chains given below trace back to one sample, sequenced in a study of shared clonotypes between healthy human individuals. This table comes from immunoSEQ multiplex PCR, and its TCRdb copy is limited to in-frame clones, with some not included. The data contain over 850,000 clones, approximately 78% of them singletons. Sequenced sample: memory CD4+ T cells from PBMCs. Subset described: CD45RA-negative fraction. These receptors were obtained from a man aged 18 to 29 in good health. Some clones in this sample may be carry-over from other donors' samples.

This chain uses TRBV6-1 with TRBJ1-1; maybe TRBD1 (5 bases). The CDR3 totals 15 residues. Germline CDR1 is MNHNS and CDR2 is SASEGT. V lost 2 bases and J lost 4, with 14 bases in between. Here the CDR3 reads CASSERLGVGTEAFF. CDR3 coding DNA: TGTGCCAGCAGTGAACGGCTGGGGGTTGGCACTGAAGCTTTCTTT.

The genes are TRBV5-1 and TRBJ2-1; 8 bases are shared with TRBD2. CDR3 length: 14 amino acids. The J segment lost 5 bases and the V segment lost 1 base, leaving 2 bases of the junction unmatched. Germline CDR1 is SGHRS and CDR2 is YFSETQ. Here the CDR3 reads CASSLSGRDNEQFF. The CDR3 DNA reads as TGCGCCAGCAGCTTGAGCGGGAGAGACAATGAGCAGTTCTTC.

This clone has a handful of counts. V is TRBV6-6 and J is TRBJ2-7; 7 nucleotides agree with TRBD1. Germline loops: CDR1 MNHNY, CDR2 SVGAGI (reference sequence). Trimming took 5 bases from V and 5 from J; bases not matched to a gene: 6. The CDR3 has 13 residues. Here the CDR3 reads CASSPQGIHEQYF. DNA of the CDR3: TGTGCCAGCAGTCCACAGGGGATCCACGAGCAGTACTTC.

The CDR3 region has the DNA TGTGCCAGCAGTGATAGTTCCCATCCGGTGACCCAGTACTTC. Protein sequence: CASSDSSHPVTQYF. The rearrangement links TRBV6-1 to TRBJ2-5; no reliable D call. V lost 3 bases and J lost 7, with 15 bases in between. In germline, CDR1 is MNHNS, CDR2 SASEGT. CDR3 size: 14 residues.

This clone was observed a single time. The chain is built from TRBV7-2 and TRBJ1-1; 9 bases match TRBD1. The CDR3 loop spans 14 amino acids. Germline loops: CDR1 SGHTA, CDR2 FQGNSA. The junction had 1 base not matched to a gene; V was cut back by 5 bases and J by 0 bases. This chain's CDR3 is CASSRTGVNTEAFF. Written as DNA, the CDR3 is TGTGCCAGCAGCCGGACAGGGGTGAACACTGAAGCTTTCTTT.

This chain links TRBV4-1 with TRBJ2-3; 9 bases map to TRBD2. The CDR3 spans 19 residues. J lost 0 bases, V lost 4 bases, and 14 bases had no gene match. Germline V gene lookup returns CDR1 MGHRA and CDR2 YSYEKL. The CDR3 DNA reads as TGCGCCAGCAGCCGGAATGTAGCGGGAGTGAGGACGAGCACAGATACGCAGTATTTT. Translated, it gives CASSRNVAGVRTSTDTQYF.

With respect to this clone: Other DNA sequences from this sample encode an identical CDR3 as well. This chain connects TRBV9 to TRBJ2-2; D remains ambiguous. V lost 1 base to trimming and J lost 4 bases, with 8 bases between them. This CDR3 is 14 amino acids long. Germline loops: CDR1 SGDLS, CDR2 YYNGEE. This CDR3 is CASSVLGSTGELFF. CDR3 sequence (DNA): TGTGCCAGCAGCGTATTGGGTTCCACCGGGGAGCTGTTTTTT. Looking up the rest from reference TRBV9 and TRBJ2-2 gives the full variable domain: DSGVTQTPKHLITATGQRVTLRCSPRSGDLSVYWYQQSLDQGLQFLIQYYNGEERAKGNILERFSAQQFPDLHSELNLSSLELGDSALYFCASSVLGSTGELFFGEGSRLTVL.

This clone was observed once. The rearrangement links TRBV19 to TRBJ2-5, with TRBD2 as a possible D gene (6 bases). CDR3 size: 13 residues. V lost 3 bases, J lost 5 bases, and 10 bases lay in between. CDR1 LNHDA and CDR2 SQIVND come from the germline V gene (reference sequence). The DNA of the CDR3 is TGTGCCAGTAGTATTATACGGGGGGAGACCCAGTACTTC. Amino acid sequence: CASSIIRGETQYF.

A remark on this clone: Other DNA sequences in the sample encode the same CDR3. This chain uses TRBV29-1 with TRBJ2-2; maybe TRBD1 (6 bases). The V and J ends lost 3 bases and 1 base respectively, with 6 bases between them. This CDR3 region has 13 residues. The germline CDR1 and CDR2 sequences are SQVTM and ANQGSEA. CDR3 DNA: TGCAGCGTTGACAGGGGGAACACCGGGGAGCTGTTTTTT. Amino acids: CSVDRGNTGELFF.

The chain combines TRBV13 with TRBJ2-7; no firm D call. Germline loops: CDR1 PRHDT, CDR2 FYEKMQ (reference sequence). V was shortened by 3 bases and J by 3 bases, with 15 bases between the two germline ends. The CDR3 sequence is 15 residues long. CDR3 nucleotide sequence: TGTGCCAGCAGCTTTAATACGTACGGCGGCTACGAGCAGTACTTC. It encodes CASSFNTYGGYEQYF.

The J gene is TRBJ1-2, the V gene TRBV27; tentatively, D is TRBD1 (5 bases). The CDR3 loop spans 18 amino acids. V lost 5 bases, J lost 0 bases, and 22 bases lay in between. Germline CDR1 and CDR2: MNHEY and SMNVEV (reference sequence). This chain's CDR3 is CASSPNRRGSHANYGYTF. The CDR3 nucleotides read TGTGCCAGCAGTCCCAACCGGAGGGGCTCTCACGCTAACTATGGCTACACCTTC.

The rearrangement joins TRBV7-9 to TRBJ2-1; 7 bases align to TRBD2. Germline V gives CDR1 SEHNR, CDR2 FQNEAQ (reference sequence). CDR3 length: 16 residues. V was pared by 7 bases and J by 5 bases, with 14 bases of the junction left unmatched. DNA of the CDR3: TGTGCCAGCACCCCCACGGGGCTAGCGGTTAACAATGAGCAGTTCTTC. Translated, it gives CASTPTGLAVNNEQFF.

V and J are TRBV9 and TRBJ2-7, with D tentatively TRBD1 or TRBD2 (5 bases each). V was shortened by 4 bases and J by 2 bases, with 16 bases between the two germline ends. Germline-derived CDR1 and CDR2 are SGDLS and YYNGEE. The CDR3 spans 15 residues. The DNA for the CDR3 is TGTGCCAGCAGCCCAGCATGGGACGGGGCCTACGAGCAGTACTTC. It specifies CASSPAWDGAYEQYF.

The chain links TRBV28 to TRBJ2-1; 8 positions agree with TRBD1. This CDR3 has 18 amino acids. In germline, CDR1 is MDHEN, CDR2 SYDVKM. V lost 5 bases, J lost 2 bases, and 14 bases stayed unmatched. The CDR3 coding sequence is TGTGCCAGCAGTACCAACCCTGGACAGGGATTGACCTACAATGAGCAGTTCTTC. Its protein is CASSTNPGQGLTYNEQFF. The variable domain in full, with the rest retrieved from reference TRBV28 and TRBJ2-1, is DVKVTQSSRYLVKRTGEKVFLECVQDMDHENMFWYRQDPGLGLRLIYFSYDVKMKEKGDIPEGYSVSREKKERFSLILESASTNQTSMYLCASSTNPGQGLTYNEQFFGPGTRLTVL.

The chain carries TRBV30 and TRBJ1-4, with 8 positions matching TRBD1. The V gene's germline CDR1 is GTSNPN and CDR2 SVGIG (reference sequence). With V trimmed by 2 bases and J by 8 bases, 10 bases remained unmatched. The CDR3 is made up of 15 amino acids. CDR3 amino acids: CAWSIGRGREEKLFF. Here the CDR3 DNA reads TGTGCCTGGAGTATAGGCAGGGGGCGAGAAGAAAAACTGTTTTTT.

V and J are TRBV5-1 and TRBJ2-5, with D perhaps TRBD1 (6 bases). This CDR3 is 14 amino acids long. Per germline, CDR1 SGHRS and CDR2 YFSETQ. Trimming removed 4 bases from V and 4 bases from J, with 14 bases in between. The CDR3 nucleotides are TGCGCCAGCAGCCTTGGACAGTGGCCAGAGACCCAGTACTTC. Amino acid sequence: CASSLGQWPETQYF.

This sequence joins TRBV10-3 and TRBJ1-1; 8 positions agree with TRBD1. V gave up 4 bases and J gave up 3 bases; unmatched junction bases: 4. This CDR3 is 14 amino acids long. In germline, CDR1 is ENHRY, CDR2 SYGVKD. For the CDR3, the DNA is TGTGCCATCAGTGGCGGACAGGGTGACACTGAAGCTTTCTTT. Translating gives CAISGGQGDTEAFF.

The V and J genes are TRBV6-1 and TRBJ2-7; D is unclear. V gave up 1 base and J gave up 9 bases, with 13 bases separating them. The CDR3 is 13 residues long. The germline gives CDR1 MNHNS, CDR2 SASEGT. CDR3 coding DNA: TGTGCCAGCAGTGAAGATATCTACGTGGGGCAGTACTTC. Amino acids: CASSEDIYVGQYF.

The chain couples TRBV25-1 to TRBJ1-5, with a possible D match to TRBD1 (5 bases). The CDR3 is 12 amino acids. Deletions cut 5 bases from V and 13 bases from J, with 15 bases between. Germline CDR1 is MGHDK and CDR2 is SYGVNS. CDR3 in DNA: TGTGCCAGCAGTCAGGGAGATAGTCCTCAGCATTTT. It specifies CASSQGDSPQHF.

This clone is a singleton in its sample. The rearrangement uses TRBV7-9 and TRBJ1-2, with no clear D. V lost 7 bases, J lost 2 bases, and 14 bases lay in between. The germline V gene encodes CDR1 SEHNR and CDR2 FQNEAQ (reference sequence). CDR3 length: 14 amino acids. CDR3 DNA: TGTGCCAGCAACCGAAACATAGGCAACTATGGCTACACCTTC. Translating it yields CASNRNIGNYGYTF.

The chain employs TRBV28 and TRBJ1-2, with 7 bases lining up with TRBD1. Germline lookup yields CDR1 MDHEN and CDR2 SYDVKM. The CDR3 runs 14 residues. J gave up 4 bases and V 8 bases, and 10 bases lay outside the gene matches. The CDR3 loop is CASSDREGVYGYTF. In nucleotides, the CDR3 is TGTGCCAGCTCCGACAGGGAGGGGGTCTATGGCTACACCTTC.

Regarding this clone: The sample contains more than one DNA sequence encoding this CDR3. The gene calls are TRBV5-1 and TRBJ2-1; 11 nucleotides agree with TRBD2. Germline lookup yields CDR1 SGHRS and CDR2 YFSETQ. The CDR3 has 15 amino acids. Trimming cost V 1 base and J 7 bases; bases outside gene matches: 4. CDR3 protein: CASSLLAGGGNEQFF. CDR3 nucleotides: TGCGCCAGCAGCTTGCTAGCGGGAGGTGGTAATGAGCAGTTCTTC.

The chain uses TRBV9 and TRBJ2-1, with D maybe TRBD2 (5 bases). This CDR3 region has 17 residues. V was cut by 0 bases and J by 6 bases, with 19 bases left in between. Germline CDR1 is SGDLS and CDR2 is YYNGEE. The CDR3 DNA reads as TGTGCCAGCAGCGTAGCTTCATATGGAGGCCTACTCAATGAGCAGTTCTTC. This gives the protein CASSVASYGGLLNEQFF. The variable domain in full, with the rest retrieved from reference TRBV9 and TRBJ2-1, is DSGVTQTPKHLITATGQRVTLRCSPRSGDLSVYWYQQSLDQGLQFLIQYYNGEERAKGNILERFSAQQFPDLHSELNLSSLELGDSALYFCASSVASYGGLLNEQFFGPGTRLTVL.

The chain recombines TRBV30 with TRBJ1-4; D unresolved. Germline loops: CDR1 GTSNPN, CDR2 SVGIG (reference sequence). The V end lost 2 bases, the J end lost 3 bases, and 7 bases lay between the germline ends. The CDR3 extends over 13 amino acids. CDR3 protein: CAWSWGSNEKLFF. Written as DNA, the CDR3 is TGTGCCTGGAGTTGGGGTTCTAATGAAAAACTGTTTTTT.